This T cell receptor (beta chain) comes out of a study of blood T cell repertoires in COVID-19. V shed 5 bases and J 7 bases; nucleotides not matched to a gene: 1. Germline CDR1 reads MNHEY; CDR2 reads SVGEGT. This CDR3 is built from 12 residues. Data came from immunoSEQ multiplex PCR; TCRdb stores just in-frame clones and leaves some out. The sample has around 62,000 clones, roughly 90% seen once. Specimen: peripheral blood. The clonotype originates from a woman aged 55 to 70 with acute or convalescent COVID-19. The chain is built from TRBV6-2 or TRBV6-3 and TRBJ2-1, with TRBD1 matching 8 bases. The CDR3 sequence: CASSGQGNEQFF. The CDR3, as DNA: TGTGCCAGCAGTGGACAGGGAAATGAGCAGTTCTTC.